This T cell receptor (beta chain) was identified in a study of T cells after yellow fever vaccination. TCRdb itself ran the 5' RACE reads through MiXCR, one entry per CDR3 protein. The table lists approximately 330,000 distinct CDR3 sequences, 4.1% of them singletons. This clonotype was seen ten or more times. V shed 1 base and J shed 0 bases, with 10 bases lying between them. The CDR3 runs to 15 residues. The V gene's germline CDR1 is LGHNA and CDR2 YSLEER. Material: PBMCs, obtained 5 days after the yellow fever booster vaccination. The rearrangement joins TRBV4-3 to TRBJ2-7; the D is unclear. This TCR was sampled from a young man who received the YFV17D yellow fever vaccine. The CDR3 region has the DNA TGCGCCAGCAGCCAAGTCATCGCCAGCTCCTACGAGCAGTACTTC. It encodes CASSQVIASSYEQYF.